This is a list of T cell receptor beta chains from one sample in a study of beta chain features in type 1 diabetes. Clones were read by immunoSEQ multiplex PCR, and TCRdb kept only the in-frame ones, dropping some. The sample holds hundreds of thousands of clones, 25% to 35% seen once. Sequencing used naive CD4+ T cells from blood. The receptors here all came from a man between 18 and 29 years old in good health. Both conserved end residues are part of each CDR3. A D gene is named only where the DNA matches it firmly. Expanded clones get a size class; other rows say once, few or many, or leave the size out.

D: .; V: TRBV10-3; J: TRBJ1-4; length: 16; size: few; DNA: TGTGCCATCAGTGACTACGCGGACCCCACGGGTGAAAAACTGTTTTTT; CDR3: CAISDYADPTGEKLFF
D: TRBD2; V: TRBV15; J: TRBJ2-3; length: 15; size: .; DNA: TGTGCCACCAGCCCCCGACTAGCGGGAGGGGGTACGCAGTATTTT; CDR3: CATSPRLAGGGTQYF
D: .; V: TRBV29-1; J: TRBJ2-5; length: 12; size: few; DNA: TGCAGCTGCGTAGAGAGGGGGGAGACCCAGTACTTC; CDR3: CSCVERGETQYF
D: .; V: TRBV5-1; J: TRBJ1-1; length: 14; size: .; DNA: TGCGCCAGCAGCTTGGGTACAGGGAACACTGAAGCTTTCTTT; CDR3: CASSLGTGNTEAFF
D: TRBD2; V: TRBV29-1; J: TRBJ2-5; length: 17; size: few; DNA: TGCAGCGTTGAAGTCAGGACTAGCGCGAGAGTAAAAGAGACCCAGTACTTC; CDR3: CSVEVRTSARVKETQYF
D: .; V: TRBV2; J: TRBJ2-7; length: 12; size: .; DNA: TGTGCCAGCAGTGAAGCTCGGACCGAGCAGTACTTC; CDR3: CASSEARTEQYF
D: .; V: TRBV2; J: TRBJ1-1; length: 14; size: .; DNA: TGTGCCAGCAGAGGGGACTGGAAAAACACTGAAGCTTTCTTT; CDR3: CASRGDWKNTEAFF
D: .; V: TRBV7-9; J: TRBJ2-5; length: 12; size: .; DNA: TGTGCCAGCGTCCGGGACAAAGGGACCCAGTACTTC; CDR3: CASVRDKGTQYF
D: .; V: TRBV9; J: TRBJ2-4; length: 13; size: .; DNA: TGTGCCAGCAGCGTAGATCGGAAAAACATTCAGTACTTC; CDR3: CASSVDRKNIQYF
D: TRBD2; V: TRBV28; J: TRBJ2-7; length: 14; size: few; DNA: TGTGCCAGTCTTCCGGGAGGAAGGACCTACGAGCAGTACTTC; CDR3: CASLPGGRTYEQYF
D: .; V: TRBV30; J: TRBJ2-5; length: 11; size: many; DNA: TGTGCCTGGACTAGGCAAGAGACCCAGTACTTC; CDR3: CAWTRQETQYF
D: .; V: TRBV18; J: TRBJ2-7; length: 13; size: few; DNA: TGTGCCAGCTCAGCCATCGGCGGCTACGAGCAGTACTTC; CDR3: CASSAIGGYEQYF
D: TRBD1; V: TRBV9; J: TRBJ2-5; length: 14; size: .; DNA: TGTGCCAGCACCGCCGGGACAGTTCAAGAGACCCAGTACTTC; CDR3: CASTAGTVQETQYF
D: .; V: TRBV30; J: TRBJ1-3; length: 13; size: .; DNA: TGTGCCTGGAATGCGGGTGCTTGGAACACCATATATTTT; CDR3: CAWNAGAWNTIYF
D: TRBD1; V: TRBV5-4; J: TRBJ2-5; length: 15; size: once; DNA: TGTGCCAGCAGCTTGGCGGGACAGGGGAGAGAGACCCAGTACTTC; CDR3: CASSLAGQGRETQYF
D: .; V: TRBV19; J: TRBJ2-5; length: 15; size: few; DNA: TGTGCCAGTAGTATATTTTGGGGCGACGGGGTTACCCAGTACTTC; CDR3: CASSIFWGDGVTQYF
D: .; V: TRBV6-6; J: TRBJ1-4; length: 11; size: .; DNA: TGTGCCAGCAGTCAGGGTACAGAAGAGGTTTTT; CDR3: CASSQGTEEVF
D: TRBD1; V: TRBV30; J: TRBJ1-1; length: 15; size: .; DNA: TGTGCCTGGATGGGACAGGGGAACATGAACACTGAAGCTTTCTTT; CDR3: CAWMGQGNMNTEAFF